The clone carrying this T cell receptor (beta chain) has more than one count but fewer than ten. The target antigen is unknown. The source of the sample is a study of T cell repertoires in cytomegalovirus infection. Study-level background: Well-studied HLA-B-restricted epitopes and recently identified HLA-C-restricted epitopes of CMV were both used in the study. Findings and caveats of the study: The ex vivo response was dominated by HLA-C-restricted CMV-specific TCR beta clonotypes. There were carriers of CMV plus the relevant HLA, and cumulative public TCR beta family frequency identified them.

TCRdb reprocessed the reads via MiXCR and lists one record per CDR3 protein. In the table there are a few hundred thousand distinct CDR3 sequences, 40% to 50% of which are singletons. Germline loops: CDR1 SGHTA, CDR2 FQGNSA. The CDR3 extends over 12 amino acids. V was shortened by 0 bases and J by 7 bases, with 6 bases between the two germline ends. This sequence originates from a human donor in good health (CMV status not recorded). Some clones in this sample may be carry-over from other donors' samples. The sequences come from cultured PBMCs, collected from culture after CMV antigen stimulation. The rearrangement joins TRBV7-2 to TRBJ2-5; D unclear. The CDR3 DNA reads TGTGCCAGCAGCTTAGCTGTGGTGACCCAGTACTTC. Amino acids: CASSLAVVTQYF.